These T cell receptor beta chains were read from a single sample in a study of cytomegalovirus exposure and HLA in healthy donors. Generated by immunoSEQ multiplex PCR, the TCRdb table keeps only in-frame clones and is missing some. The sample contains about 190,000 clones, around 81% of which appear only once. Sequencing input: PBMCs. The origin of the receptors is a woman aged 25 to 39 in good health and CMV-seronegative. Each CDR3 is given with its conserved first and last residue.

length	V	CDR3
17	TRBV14	CASSLEKLRDKYYEQYF
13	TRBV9	CASGPGQVGGYTF
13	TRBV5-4	CASSFKENSPLHF
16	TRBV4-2	CASSQDSGQGSETQYF
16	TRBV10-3	CAISESGLAGTYEQYF
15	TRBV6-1	CASNGGTGSLDTQYF
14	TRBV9	CAASSGLRANVLTF
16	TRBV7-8	CASSQGTGTGHTEAFF
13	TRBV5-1	CASSLGGVGGYTF
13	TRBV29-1	CSVEETGPETQYF
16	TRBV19	CASTPRGQGDTGELFF
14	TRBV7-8	CASRRRGRVYEQFF
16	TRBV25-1	CASSVLGQGATDTQYF
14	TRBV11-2	CASSLAGGTGELFF
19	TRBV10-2	CASQRPNGLAGGHTGELFF
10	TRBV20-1	CSAADTGYTF
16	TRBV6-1	CASSDPTVAGDYGYTF
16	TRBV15	CATSRRSGVTGDEQYF
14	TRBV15	CATRGGSSYNEQFF
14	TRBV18	CASSPGQGERPQHF
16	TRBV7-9	CASSPGTGTNTGELFF
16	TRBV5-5	CASSWLPGQDNSPLHF
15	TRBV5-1	CASSLEGYAPGEQFF
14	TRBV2	CASSGQVGLETQYF
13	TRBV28	CASSLPGGTEAFF
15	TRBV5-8	CASSIGQGKGETQYF
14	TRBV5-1	CASSFTGGDQPQHF
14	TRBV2	CASSGQGSTGELFF
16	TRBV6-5	CASSYWGGSVSYEQYF
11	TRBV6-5	CASIEGNEQFF
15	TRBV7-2	CASSPTPGQYNEQFF
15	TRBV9	CASSVAGTGKETQYF
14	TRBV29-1	CSVSPRAPSGDPTF
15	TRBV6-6	CASSVGTGPNEKLFF
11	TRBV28	CASSEAAVAFF
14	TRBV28	CASRLTGPQETQYF
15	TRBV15	CATSRDGAGYYGYTF
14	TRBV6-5	CASSYQRANTEAFF
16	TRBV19	CASSIGGGVADTEAFF
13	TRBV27	CASTQGYRNEQFF
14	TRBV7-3	CASSPRRGGDGYTF
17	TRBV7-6	CASSSWVAGVQTGELFF
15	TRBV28	CASRTGQGTGYEQYF
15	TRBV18	CASSPDRGSQETQYF
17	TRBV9	CASSAGLAGAGTDTQYF
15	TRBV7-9	CASSSAGTENNEQFF
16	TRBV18	CASSPPGTGLHNEQFF
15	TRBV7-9	CASSRGQGRSYGYTF
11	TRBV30	CAWYRTGSPLF
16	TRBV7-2	CASSLVAGGSTYEQYF
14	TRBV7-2	CASSLAYSSYGYTF
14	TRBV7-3	CASSLGQGQETQYF
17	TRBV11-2	CASTPLSTTAAFREQYF
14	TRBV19	CASTLAASYNEQFF
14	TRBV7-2	CASSFGPPGEKLFF